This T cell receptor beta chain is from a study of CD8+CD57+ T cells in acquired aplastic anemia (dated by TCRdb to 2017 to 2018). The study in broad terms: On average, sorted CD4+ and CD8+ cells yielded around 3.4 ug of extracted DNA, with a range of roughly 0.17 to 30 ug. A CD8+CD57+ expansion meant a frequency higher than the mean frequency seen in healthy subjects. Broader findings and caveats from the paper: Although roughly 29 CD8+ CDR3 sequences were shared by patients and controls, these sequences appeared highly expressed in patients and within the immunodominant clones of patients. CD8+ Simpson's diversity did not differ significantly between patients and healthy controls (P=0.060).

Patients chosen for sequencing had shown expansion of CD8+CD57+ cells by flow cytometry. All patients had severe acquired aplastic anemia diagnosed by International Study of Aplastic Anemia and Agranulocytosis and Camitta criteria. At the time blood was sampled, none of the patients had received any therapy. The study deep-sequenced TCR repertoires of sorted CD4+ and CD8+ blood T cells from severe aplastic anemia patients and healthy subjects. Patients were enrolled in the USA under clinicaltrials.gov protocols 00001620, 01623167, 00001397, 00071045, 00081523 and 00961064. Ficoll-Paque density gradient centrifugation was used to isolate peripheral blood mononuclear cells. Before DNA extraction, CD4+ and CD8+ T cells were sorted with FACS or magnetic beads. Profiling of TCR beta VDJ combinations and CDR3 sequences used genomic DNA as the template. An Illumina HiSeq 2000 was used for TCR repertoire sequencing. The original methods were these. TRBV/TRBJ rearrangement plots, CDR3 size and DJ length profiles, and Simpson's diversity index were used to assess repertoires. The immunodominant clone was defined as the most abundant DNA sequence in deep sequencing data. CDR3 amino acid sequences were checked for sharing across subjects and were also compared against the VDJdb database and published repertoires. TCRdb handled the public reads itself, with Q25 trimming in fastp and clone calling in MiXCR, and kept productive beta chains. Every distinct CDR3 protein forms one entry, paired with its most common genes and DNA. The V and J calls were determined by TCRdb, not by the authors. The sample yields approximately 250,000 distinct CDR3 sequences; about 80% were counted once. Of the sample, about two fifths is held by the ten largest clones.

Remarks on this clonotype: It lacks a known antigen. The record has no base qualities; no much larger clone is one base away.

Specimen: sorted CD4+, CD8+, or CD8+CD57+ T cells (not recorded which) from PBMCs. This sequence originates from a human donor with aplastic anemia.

This receptor carries the CDR3 CASSPYGGAQPQYF. The nucleotide sequence reads TGTGCCAGCAGCCCCTACGGGGGAGCCCAGCCGCAGTATTTT. Recombination joined TRBV7-2 with TRBJ2-3; tentative D gene TRBD2, with 6 bases matching. The germline V gene specifies SGHTA as CDR1 and FQGNSA as CDR2. Deletion took 5 bases off V and 10 bases off J, with a span of 19 bases between the germline ends. The CDR3 spans 14 residues, from the cysteine through the phenylalanine. Solely the CDR3 DNA is kept, with 42 bases framed from the first base.